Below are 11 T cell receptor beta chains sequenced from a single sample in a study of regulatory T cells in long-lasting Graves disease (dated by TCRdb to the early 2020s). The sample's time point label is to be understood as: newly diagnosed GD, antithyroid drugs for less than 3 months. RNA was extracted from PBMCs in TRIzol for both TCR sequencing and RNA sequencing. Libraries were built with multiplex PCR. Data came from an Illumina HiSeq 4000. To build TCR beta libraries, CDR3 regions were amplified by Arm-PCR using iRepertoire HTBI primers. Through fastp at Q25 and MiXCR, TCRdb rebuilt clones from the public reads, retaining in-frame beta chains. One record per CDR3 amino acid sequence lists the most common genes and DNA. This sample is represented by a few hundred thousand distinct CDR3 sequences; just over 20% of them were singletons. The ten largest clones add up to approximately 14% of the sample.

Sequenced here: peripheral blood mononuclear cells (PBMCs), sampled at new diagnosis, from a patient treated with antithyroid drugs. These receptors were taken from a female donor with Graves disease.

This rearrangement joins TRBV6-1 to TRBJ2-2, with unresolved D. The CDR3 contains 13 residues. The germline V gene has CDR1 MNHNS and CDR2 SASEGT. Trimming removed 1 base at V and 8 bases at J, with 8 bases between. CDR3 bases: TGTGCCAGCAGTGAAGAAGGTTTTGGGGAGCTGTTTTTT. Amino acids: CASSEEGFGELFF.

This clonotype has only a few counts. The CDR3 DNA follows: TGCAGTGCAGACAACAGGGGGACCTATGGCTACACCTTC. It encodes CSADNRGTYGYTF. The chain joins TRBV20-1 to TRBJ1-2; TRBD1 matches 8 bases. Germline assignment: CDR1 DFQATT and CDR2 SNEGSKA (reference sequence). The CDR3 contains 13 residues. Trimming removed 6 bases from V and 4 bases from J; junction bases left unmatched: 7.

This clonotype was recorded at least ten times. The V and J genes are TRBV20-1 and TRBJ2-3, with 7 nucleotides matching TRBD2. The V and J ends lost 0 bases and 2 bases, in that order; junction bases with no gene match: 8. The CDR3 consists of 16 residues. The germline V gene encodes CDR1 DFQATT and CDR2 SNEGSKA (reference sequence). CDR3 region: CSAREGRAGNTDTQYF. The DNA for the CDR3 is TGCAGTGCTAGAGAAGGGCGAGCGGGAAACACAGATACGCAGTATTTT.

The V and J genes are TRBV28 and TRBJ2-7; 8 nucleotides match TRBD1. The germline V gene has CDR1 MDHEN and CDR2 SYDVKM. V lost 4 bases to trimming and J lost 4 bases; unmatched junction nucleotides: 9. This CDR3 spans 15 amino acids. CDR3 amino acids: CASSWGDRRSYEQYF. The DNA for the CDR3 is TGTGCCAGCAGTTGGGGGGACAGGAGGAGTTACGAGCAGTACTTC.

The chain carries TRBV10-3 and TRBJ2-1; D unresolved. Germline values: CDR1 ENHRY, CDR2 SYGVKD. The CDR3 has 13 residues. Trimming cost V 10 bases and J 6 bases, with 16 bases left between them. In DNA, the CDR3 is TGTGCCACCCAGACGGTAATACTCAATGAGCAGTTCTTC. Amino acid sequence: CATQTVILNEQFF.

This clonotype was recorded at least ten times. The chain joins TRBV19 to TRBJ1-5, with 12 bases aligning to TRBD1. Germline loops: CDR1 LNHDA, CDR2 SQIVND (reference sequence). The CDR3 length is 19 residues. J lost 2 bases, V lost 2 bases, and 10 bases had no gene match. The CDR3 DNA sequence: TGTGCCAGTAGTATACCACGGGACAGGGGGCTAAGGGGCAATCAGCCCCAGCATTTT. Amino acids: CASSIPRDRGLRGNQPQHF.

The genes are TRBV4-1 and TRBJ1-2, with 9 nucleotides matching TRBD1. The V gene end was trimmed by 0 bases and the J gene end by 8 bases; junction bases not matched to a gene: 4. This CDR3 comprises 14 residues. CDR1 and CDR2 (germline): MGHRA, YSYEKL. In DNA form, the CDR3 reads TGCGCCAGCAGCCAAGAACAGGGGGCGAGGGGCTACACCTTC. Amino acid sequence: CASSQEQGARGYTF.

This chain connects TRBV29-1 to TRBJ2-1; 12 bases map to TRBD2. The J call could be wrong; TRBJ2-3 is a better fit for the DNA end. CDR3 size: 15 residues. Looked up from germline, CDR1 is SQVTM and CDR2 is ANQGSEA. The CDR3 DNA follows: TGCAGCGTATCACCTGGGACTAGCGGGTGGGATACGCAGTATTTT. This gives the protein CSVSPGTSGWDTQYF.

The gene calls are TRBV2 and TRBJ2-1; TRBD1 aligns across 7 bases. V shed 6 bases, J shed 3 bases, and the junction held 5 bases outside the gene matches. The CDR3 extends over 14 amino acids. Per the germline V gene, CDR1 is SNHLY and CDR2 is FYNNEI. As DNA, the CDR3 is TGTGCCAGCAGGTCCGGGACAGTCTACAATGAGCAGTTCTTC. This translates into CASRSGTVYNEQFF.

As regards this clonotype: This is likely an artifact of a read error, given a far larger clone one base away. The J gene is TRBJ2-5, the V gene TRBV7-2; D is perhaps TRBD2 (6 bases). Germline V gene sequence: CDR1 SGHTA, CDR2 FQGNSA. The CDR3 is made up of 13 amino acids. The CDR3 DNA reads TGCGCCAGCAGCTCGCAGCGGGAAGAGACCCAGTACTTC. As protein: CASSSQREETQYF.

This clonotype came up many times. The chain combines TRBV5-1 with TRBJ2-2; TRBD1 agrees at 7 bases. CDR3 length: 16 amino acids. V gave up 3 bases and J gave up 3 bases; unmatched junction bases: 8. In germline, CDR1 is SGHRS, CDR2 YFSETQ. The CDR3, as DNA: TGCGCCAGCAGCTGGACACAGGGGACCTACACCGGGGAGCTGTTTTTT. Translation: CASSWTQGTYTGELFF.